These 22 T cell receptor beta chains share one sample of origin, sequenced in a study of technical replicates of blood from a handful of donors (dated by TCRdb to 2016 to 2017). Receptor amplification or capture employed the immunoSEQ multiplex PCR assay. TCRdb took over this immuneACCESS table, retaining in-frame rearrangements with V and J assigned. Such tables are incomplete; in checked studies, under half of the missing clones stem from an unresolved V gene, and the remainder is unexplained. This sample has 74,000 or so clones in its table, and roughly 96% of those were observed once. Clones ranked in the top ten supply roughly 0.33% of the sample. The sample taken for sequencing was T cells isolated from PBMCs. The source of these receptors is a human donor in good health.

The chain has TRBV5-6 and TRBJ2-3, with D possibly matching TRBD1 (5 bases). CDR1 is SGHDT and CDR2 is YYEEEE in the germline V gene. There are 16 residues in the CDR3. The germline V and J ends were trimmed by 4 bases and 0 bases, with 15 bases remaining between them. CDR3 protein: CASSTLAGASTDTQYF. For the CDR3, the DNA is TGTGCCAGCAGCACCCTCGCTGGGGCGAGCACAGATACGCAGTATTTT.

V is TRBV4-1 and J is TRBJ2-2, with TRBD2 matching 9 bases. CDR3 length: 17 residues. J lost 2 bases, V lost 4 bases, and 8 bases had no gene match. From germline, CDR1 is MGHRA and CDR2 YSYEKL. For the CDR3, the DNA is TGCGCCAGCAGCCCTCGGAGCCTAGCGGGAAACACCGGGGAGCTGTTTTTT. This encodes CASSPRSLAGNTGELFF.

This clone was seen a single time. This sequence joins TRBV12-5 and TRBJ2-5; no clear D. V lost 3 bases to trimming and J lost 5 bases, with 10 bases between them. CDR1 and CDR2 from the germline V gene are LGHNT and FRNRAP. The CDR3 spans 13 residues. The CDR3, as DNA: TGTGCTAGTGGTTTCACGGTGGAGGAGACCCAGTACTTC. This codes for CASGFTVEETQYF.

This chain uses TRBV7-9 with TRBJ2-2; TRBD2 is a possible D gene (5 bases). This CDR3 contains 12 residues. V was shortened by 4 bases and J by 13 bases, with 13 bases between the two germline ends. Germline lookup yields CDR1 SEHNR and CDR2 FQNEAQ (reference sequence). The DNA for the CDR3 is TGTGCCAGCAGCTCAAAACTAGGAGGGCTGTTTTTT. This gives the protein CASSSKLGGLFF.

V and J are TRBV11-2 and TRBJ2-7; 8 nucleotides align to TRBD2. Trimming cost V 5 bases and J 6 bases; bases outside gene matches: 15. From germline, CDR1 is SGHAT and CDR2 FQNNGV. This CDR3 comprises 16 residues. The CDR3 bases are TGTGCCAGCAGCCCTTTTCCAGGACTAGCATCCGGCGAGCAGTACTTC. This encodes CASSPFPGLASGEQYF. Full variable domain (missing parts from reference TRBV11-2 and TRBJ2-7): EAGVAQSPRYKIIEKRQSVAFWCNPISGHATLYWYQQILGQGPKLLIQFQNNGVVDDSQLPKDRFSAERLKGVDSTLKIQPAKLEDSAVYLCASSPFPGLASGEQYFGPGTRLTVT.

On this clone: The junction shows a germline mismatch at one end, possibly a read error. The chain joins TRBV29-1 to TRBJ1-2; maybe TRBD1 (5 bases). The CDR3 is 11 residues long. Per germline, CDR1 SQVTM and CDR2 ANQGSEA. This CDR3 reads CSVVPREGYAF. As DNA, the CDR3 is TGCAGCGTTGTCCCCAGGGAAGGCTACGCCTTC.

V and J are TRBV28 and TRBJ1-1; D is unclear. Germline CDR1 MDHEN, CDR2 SYDVKM. The CDR3 totals 12 residues. V dropped 9 bases and J dropped 2 bases, with 10 bases sitting between them. CDR3 nucleotide sequence: TGTGCCAGTAAAATGGGCAACACTGAAGCTTTCTTT. This sequence encodes CASKMGNTEAFF.

This chain connects TRBV15 to TRBJ2-7; TRBD2 matches at 13 bases. The CDR3 loop spans 12 amino acids. The V gene end was trimmed by 8 bases and the J gene end by 11 bases; junction bases not matched to a gene: 6. Looked up from germline, CDR1 is LNHNV and CDR2 is YYDKDF (reference sequence). DNA of the CDR3: TGTGCCACCTCAGGACTAGCGGGAGAAGAGTACTTC. Protein: CATSGLAGEEYF. Combining the CDR3 with reference TRBV15 and TRBJ2-7 gives the whole variable domain DAMVIQNPRYQVTQFGKPVTLSCSQTLNHNVMYWYQQKSSQAPKLLFHYYDKDFNNEADTPDNFQSRRPNTSFCFLDIRSPGLGDTAMYLCATSGLAGEEYFGPGTRLTVT.

The chain carries TRBV7-8 and TRBJ1-4; unclear D gene. This CDR3 is built from 15 residues. Germline V CDR1 and CDR2: SGHVS, FQNEAQ. V gave up 6 bases and J gave up 6 bases, with 17 bases separating them. The CDR3 loop reads CASRSSRTDYEKLFF. The CDR3 nucleotides are TGTGCCAGCAGATCTAGTAGAACTGACTATGAAAAACTGTTTTTT. Based on the CDR3 plus reference TRBV7-8 and TRBJ1-4, the full variable domain is GAGVSQSPRYKVAKRGQDVALRCDPISGHVSLFWYQQALGQGPEFLTYFQNEAQLDKSGLPSDRFFAERPEGSVSTLKIQRTQQEDSAVYLCASRSSRTDYEKLFFGSGTQLSVL.

The CDR3: CASSLLAGGPFGGDTQYF. CDR3 DNA: TGTGCCAGCAGCTTGTTGGCGGGAGGGCCGTTTGGGGGGGATACGCAGTATTTT. V gene TRBV5-5 combines with J gene TRBJ2-3, with TRBD2 matching over 9 bases. Losses at the gene ends were 1 base for V and 6 bases for J; bases not matched to a gene: 15. Germline CDR1 is SGHKS and CDR2 is YYEKEE (reference sequence). The CDR3 extends over 18 amino acids.

The CDR3 region is CASGDRRYTDTQYF. CDR3 DNA sequence: TGCGCCAGCGGAGACAGGAGGTACACAGATACGCAGTATTTT. V and J are TRBV5-1 and TRBJ2-3, with a tentative D call TRBD1 (6 bases). Per the germline V gene, CDR1 is SGHRS and CDR2 is YFSETQ. The CDR3 runs 14 residues. V was shortened by 7 bases and J by 2 bases, with 14 bases between the two germline ends.

The chain has TRBV2 and TRBJ2-3; 11 bases map to TRBD2. Germline trimming cut 1 base from V and 5 bases from J; bases unmatched to any gene: 2. The CDR3 covers 15 residues. Germline V gene lookup returns CDR1 SNHLY and CDR2 FYNNEI. The CDR3 coding sequence is TGTGCCAGCAGTGAAGGACTAGCGGGAATAGATACGCAGTATTTT. Translation: CASSEGLAGIDTQYF. The whole variable domain, remainder taken from reference TRBV2 and TRBJ2-3, is EPEVTQTPSHQVTQMGQEVILRCVPISNHLYFYWYRQILGQKVEFLVSFYNNEISEKSEIFDDQFSVERPDGSNFTLKIRSTKLEDSAMYFCASSEGLAGIDTQYFGPGTRLTVL.

This clone has a handful of counts. V usage is TRBV20-1 and J usage is TRBJ2-7; D gene ambiguous. The CDR3 has 11 amino acids. Germline CDR1 reads DFQATT; CDR2 reads SNEGSKA (reference sequence). V was clipped by 3 bases and J by 3 bases, with 6 bases between them. The CDR3 loop is CSASYFYEQYF. In DNA form, the CDR3 reads TGCAGTGCTAGCTACTTCTACGAGCAGTACTTC.

V and J are TRBV19 and TRBJ2-3; TRBD2 matches 7 bases. After removal of 3 bases from V and 3 bases from J, the junction contained 9 bases not matched to a gene. This CDR3 is built from 16 residues. Germline V CDR1 and CDR2: LNHDA, SQIVND (reference sequence). CDR3 sequence (DNA): TGTGCCAGTAGTATTCGGGCTAGCGGAAGAACAGATACGCAGTATTTT. It specifies CASSIRASGRTDTQYF. The full variable domain, rest sourced from reference TRBV19 and TRBJ2-3, is DGGITQSPKYLFRKEGQNVTLSCEQNLNHDAMYWYRQDPGQGLRLIYYSQIVNDFQKGDIAEGYSVSREKKESFPLTVTSAQKNPTAFYLCASSIRASGRTDTQYFGPGTRLTVL.

Here the CDR3 DNA reads TGCGCCAGCAGCCTCGAGTCTGGGGCCAACGTCCTGACTTTC. It translates to CASSLESGANVLTF. The rearrangement uses TRBV4-1 and TRBJ2-6; D ambiguous. Germline CDR1 is MGHRA and CDR2 is YSYEKL. V was pared by 4 bases and J by 1 base, with 5 bases between. This CDR3 contains 14 residues.

The rearrangement links TRBV2 to TRBJ2-5; the D gene is possibly TRBD2 (5 bases). Germline assignment: CDR1 SNHLY and CDR2 FYNNEI. The V and J ends lost 4 bases and 5 bases respectively, with 20 bases between them. The CDR3 runs to 16 residues. The DNA of the CDR3 is TGTGCCAGCAGTGCCGAGATCCGGGGTATAGGGGAGACCCAGTACTTC. As protein: CASSAEIRGIGETQYF.

V is TRBV4-2 and J is TRBJ2-4; D unclear. The CDR3 spans 16 residues. CDR1 LGHNA and CDR2 YNFKEQ come from the germline V gene. The ends were cut back, 0 bases at V and 3 bases at J, with 12 bases in the middle. The CDR3 sequence: CASSQDSRLFKNIQYF. The DNA for the CDR3 is TGTGCCAGCAGCCAAGATTCCCGTTTGTTCAAAAACATTCAGTACTTC.

This chain connects TRBV4-2 to TRBJ2-7; 8 bases match TRBD1. CDR3 length: 14 amino acids. Germline trimming cut 4 bases from V and 5 bases from J; bases unmatched to any gene: 7. Germline V gives CDR1 LGHNA, CDR2 YNFKEQ. Written as DNA, the CDR3 is TGTGCCAGCAGCCGGGACAGGATATCCAACGAGCAGTACTTC. This gives the protein CASSRDRISNEQYF.

CDR3 nucleotides: TGTGCCAGCATACCGGGGAACACTGAAGCTTTCTTT. Translation: CASIPGNTEAFF. This chain connects TRBV2 to TRBJ1-1; no firm D call. This CDR3 is built from 12 residues. Trimming took off 7 bases at V and 1 base at J, with 7 bases between the two ends. The germline CDR1 and CDR2 sequences are SNHLY and FYNNEI.

This chain links TRBV2 with TRBJ2-7; tentative D call: TRBD1 (5 bases). The V end lost 5 bases, the J end lost 6 bases, and 11 bases lay between the germline ends. The germline CDR1 and CDR2 sequences are SNHLY and FYNNEI. The CDR3 runs 12 residues. The CDR3: CASSQGRLEQYF. For the CDR3, the DNA is TGTGCCAGCAGTCAGGGTCGCCTCGAGCAGTACTTC.

The chain carries TRBV18 and TRBJ2-2, with TRBD2 as a possible D gene (5 bases). There are 13 residues in the CDR3. Trimming left V 5 bases short and J 6 bases short, with 10 bases between. Looked up from germline, CDR1 is KGHSH and CDR2 is LQKENI. The DNA of the CDR3 is TGTGCCAGCTCAGGTGTCGGGGCCGGGGAGCTGTTTTTT. This translates into CASSGVGAGELFF.

The chain has TRBV6-6 and TRBJ2-1; 9 nucleotides agree with TRBD1. V gave up 7 bases and J gave up 9 bases; unmatched junction bases: 10. CDR1 is MNHNY and CDR2 is SVGAGI in the germline V gene (reference sequence). The CDR3 length is 14 residues. The CDR3 loop is CASTPGQGMREQFF. CDR3 coding DNA: TGTGCCAGCACCCCCGGACAGGGGATGCGTGAGCAGTTCTTC.